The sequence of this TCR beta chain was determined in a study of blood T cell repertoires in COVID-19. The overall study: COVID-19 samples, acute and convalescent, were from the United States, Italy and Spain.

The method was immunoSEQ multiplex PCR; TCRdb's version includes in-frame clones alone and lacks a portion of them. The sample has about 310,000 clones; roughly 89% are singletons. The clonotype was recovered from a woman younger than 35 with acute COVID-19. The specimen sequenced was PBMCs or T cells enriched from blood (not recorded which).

The chain's CDR3 is CATSRRTGEAFF. The CDR3 DNA sequence: TGTGCCACCAGTCGTCGTACAGGCGAAGCTTTCTTT. The J gene is TRBJ1-1, the V gene TRBV24-1; D may be TRBD1 (5 bases). CDR1 and CDR2 from the germline V gene are KGHDR and SFDVKD. The CDR3 extends over 12 amino acids. V was shortened by 6 bases and J by 8 bases, with 12 bases between the two germline ends.